The rows below give T cell receptor beta chains drawn from one sample of a study of T cells in pancreatic ductal adenocarcinoma. Generated by immunoSEQ multiplex PCR, the TCRdb table keeps only in-frame clones and is missing some. The table records roughly 17,000 clones, around nine tenths of them present only once. Input material: PBMCs. The receptors originated from a human donor with pancreatic ductal adenocarcinoma. The CDR3 runs from the conserved cysteine through the conserved F or W.

TRBV13	TRBJ2-7	CASSLAGGGYEQYF
TRBV7-3	TRBJ2-2	CASSRPGAGGNTGELFF
TRBV7-9	TRBJ2-5	CASSILGTGEETQYF
TRBV27	TRBJ2-5	CASSLDRSQETQYF
TRBV30	TRBJ1-2	CAWSNNYGYTF
TRBV18	TRBJ1-6	CASSPQTRSPLHF
TRBV29-1	TRBJ1-2	CSVGGGASPGYTF
TRBV7-2	TRBJ1-6	CASSLPGDSPLHF
TRBV7-2	TRBJ2-7	CASTKGAGNFYEQYF
TRBV19	TRBJ1-4	CASSGDRDEKLFF
TRBV2	TRBJ2-1	CASSVTGKSSYNEQFF
TRBV5-6	TRBJ2-1	CASRLPLRDRAYEQFF
TRBV10-2	TRBJ2-3	CASSEWGVAAQYF
TRBV7-2	TRBJ1-4	CASSPGQNEKLFF
TRBV7-2	TRBJ2-3	CASSFVQSTQYF
TRBV7-9	TRBJ2-7	CASSLSRTGPYEQYF
TRBV30	TRBJ1-6	CAWSPSSWSYNSPLHF
TRBV10-2	TRBJ1-2	CASSEGVGYTF
TRBV10-3	TRBJ2-7	CAISGREGAVNHEQYF
TRBV4-3	TRBJ2-1	CASSQDSLGGLNEQFF
TRBV4-3	TRBJ2-3	CASSQALAGGPDTQYF
TRBV2	TRBJ2-1	CASTLTGEDEQFF
TRBV27	TRBJ2-1	CASSQAGGPLNNEQFF
TRBV5-4	TRBJ1-6	CASSLSSTSNNSPLHF
TRBV16	TRBJ2-1	CASSQQAGGLSYNEQFF
TRBV5-1	TRBJ2-3	CASSLEQSTQYF
TRBV6-6	TRBJ1-4	CATATGSYNEKLFF
TRBV14	TRBJ2-7	CASSQLDSYEQYF
TRBV29-1	TRBJ2-7	CSVDAGRSYEQYF
TRBV5-4	TRBJ2-3	CASSLEGVTDTQYF
TRBV7-2	TRBJ2-3	CASSLGGALSTQYF
TRBV28	TRBJ1-1	CASSPTTALNTEAFF
TRBV29-1	TRBJ1-1	CSVEDGGRGYTEAFF
TRBV11-3	TRBJ1-4	CASSLGTGWGETNEKLFF
TRBV9	TRBJ2-7	CASSVLPRSYEQYF
TRBV4-3	TRBJ2-5	CASSQDSSRGETQYF
TRBV7-2	TRBJ2-7	CASTSGAGRSSEQYF
TRBV7-2	TRBJ1-3	CASTRGGNSGNTIYF
TRBV19	TRBJ1-1	CASSRRAEAFF
TRBV5-6	TRBJ1-1	CASSRDRGSLSTEAFF
TRBV5-1	TRBJ1-2	CASSLEGGVRGYTF
TRBV19	TRBJ2-1	CASSSISGQLLNNEQFF
TRBV28	TRBJ2-1	CASSLAGGPDEQFF
TRBV27	TRBJ2-7	CASSSGQGAYEQYF
TRBV6-5	TRBJ2-1	CASRIGGGTYNEQFF
TRBV6-5	TRBJ1-6	CASNKQGNSPLHF
TRBV13	TRBJ1-1	CASSRNRVGGGNTEAFF
TRBV4-3	TRBJ2-1	CASSQENSYNEQFF
TRBV5-8	TRBJ1-5	CASSLGTPTAARPQHF
TRBV11-2	TRBJ2-7	CASSPILAGSPGQYF
TRBV5-5	TRBJ1-2	CASSQQGAPNYGYTF
TRBV6-6	TRBJ1-3	CASSYDTYSGNTIYF
TRBV21-1	TRBJ1-2	CATTTWTGGSYGYTF